One and the same sample provided the 28 T cell receptor beta chains below, sequenced in a study of blood T cell repertoires in COVID-19. Assay: immunoSEQ multiplex PCR; the TCRdb copy retains only in-frame clones and omits some. The data contain roughly 15,000 clones, roughly 87% of them singletons. Sequenced sample: peripheral blood. The receptors were gathered from a human donor with active COVID-19. The donor label of this sample is uncertain.

V and J are TRBV27 and TRBJ2-7, with D tentatively TRBD2 (5 bases). The CDR3 totals 14 residues. Germline loops: CDR1 MNHEY, CDR2 SMNVEV (reference sequence). V was shortened by 0 bases and J by 9 bases, with 15 bases between the two germline ends. The CDR3 reads CASSLSRTLTGQYF. Written as DNA, the CDR3 is TGTGCCAGCAGTTTATCCAGGACTTTGACGGGGCAGTACTTC.

The V call is TRBV2, the J call TRBJ2-6, with a weak D call TRBD1 (5 bases). The germline gives CDR1 SNHLY, CDR2 FYNNEI. The CDR3 totals 20 residues. The V and J ends lost 2 bases and 1 base respectively, with 21 bases between them. For the CDR3, the DNA is TGTGCCAGCAGTGAATTTCGTGTTGGGGCAGCACTTTCTGGGGCCAACGTCCTGACTTTC. It translates to CASSEFRVGAALSGANVLTF.

This chain links TRBV7-8 with TRBJ2-1; the D gene is possibly TRBD1 (6 bases). The CDR3 covers 12 residues. The V end was cut by 5 bases, the J end by 8 bases, with 10 bases between. Germline loops: CDR1 SGHVS, CDR2 FQNEAQ. The CDR3 DNA reads as TGTGCCAGCAGCCTACAGGGATATGAGCAGTTCTTC. Protein: CASSLQGYEQFF.

This clone appeared a single time. The chain has TRBV7-8 and TRBJ1-5, with a possible D match to TRBD1 (6 bases). The V and J ends lost 5 bases and 3 bases respectively, with 11 bases between them. This CDR3 comprises 14 residues. Germline CDR1 is SGHVS and CDR2 is FQNEAQ. DNA of the CDR3: TGTGCCAGCAGCCCATGGGACAACAATCAGCCCCAGCATTTT. Its protein product is CASSPWDNNQPQHF.

This clone was detected only once. The chain couples TRBV4-1 to TRBJ1-1; D ambiguous. CDR3 length: 14 amino acids. CDR1 is MGHRA and CDR2 is YSYEKL in the germline V gene. V was shortened by 4 bases and J by 3 bases, with 12 bases between the two germline ends. The CDR3 DNA follows: TGCGCCAGCAGCCCCTCTCCCGGGGACACTGAAGCTTTCTTT. Encoded protein: CASSPSPGDTEAFF.

J is TRBJ2-4 and V is TRBV2; 13 nucleotides line up with TRBD2. Germline values: CDR1 SNHLY, CDR2 FYNNEI. The CDR3 is made up of 14 amino acids. V lost 4 bases, J lost 8 bases, and 2 bases stayed unmatched. The CDR3 region is CASSGLAGGDIQYF. The CDR3 DNA reads as TGTGCCAGCAGTGGACTAGCGGGGGGAGACATTCAGTACTTC.

CDR3 nucleotides: TGTGCCAGCAGTCCACAGGGACAGCCCCAGCATTTT. Translated: CASSPQGQPQHF. This rearrangement joins TRBV28 to TRBJ1-5, with TRBD1 as a possible D gene (6 bases). Germline assignment: CDR1 MDHEN and CDR2 SYDVKM. CDR3 length: 12 amino acids. Trimming cost V 5 bases and J 7 bases, with 9 bases left between them.

The V and J genes are TRBV5-1 and TRBJ2-1; 8 bases fit TRBD2. V lost 0 bases, J lost 2 bases, and 4 bases stayed unmatched. The CDR3 is 16 residues long. Germline CDR1 and CDR2: SGHRS and YFSETQ. CDR3 in DNA: TGCGCCAGCAGCTTGGCCGTAGCGGGAACCTACAATGAGCAGTTCTTC. This gives the protein CASSLAVAGTYNEQFF. The whole variable domain, remainder taken from reference TRBV5-1 and TRBJ2-1, is KAGVTQTPRYLIKTRGQQVTLSCSPISGHRSVSWYQQTPGQGLQFLFEYFSETQRNKGNFPGRFSGRQFSNSRSEMNVSTLELGDSALYLCASSLAVAGTYNEQFFGPGTRLTVL.

The chain combines TRBV7-9 with TRBJ2-7; a weak D match, TRBD2 (5 bases). V was trimmed by 5 bases and J by 1 base, leaving 9 bases between them. CDR3 length: 13 residues. Germline V CDR1 and CDR2: SEHNR, FQNEAQ (reference sequence). The CDR3 region is CASSPTGSYEQYF. The CDR3 coding sequence is TGTGCCAGCAGCCCGACGGGATCCTACGAGCAGTACTTC.

V is TRBV7-9 and J is TRBJ2-1, with 9 bases lining up with TRBD2. The J segment lost 9 bases and the V segment lost 5 bases, leaving 11 bases of the junction unmatched. The length of the CDR3 is 15 residues. CDR1 is SEHNR, CDR2 FQNEAQ, per germline (reference sequence). CDR3 in DNA: TGTGCCAGCAGCATTCTGGCGGGAGGGCTCGGTGAGCAGTTCTTC. Translated, it gives CASSILAGGLGEQFF.

The gene calls are TRBV2 and TRBJ2-3, with 7 bases identical to TRBD2. The CDR3 extends over 17 amino acids. Trimming cost V 3 bases and J 1 base; bases outside gene matches: 10. Germline V lookup: CDR1 SNHLY, CDR2 FYNNEI. The CDR3 nucleotides read TGTGCCAGCAGTGATTTGACTAGCCTCTTTGGCACAGATACGCAGTATTTT. It codes for CASSDLTSLFGTDTQYF.

The chain uses TRBV7-2 and TRBJ1-4; D is perhaps TRBD1 (5 bases). Trimming stripped 5 bases from V and 8 bases from J, with 15 bases between. Germline values: CDR1 SGHTA, CDR2 FQGNSA. This CDR3 is built from 14 residues. Here the CDR3 reads CASSPRVGGEKLFF. The CDR3 region has the DNA TGTGCCAGCAGCCCGAGGGTCGGGGGGGAAAAACTGTTTTTT.

CDR3 in amino acids: CASSPGLSAYEQYF. The CDR3, as DNA: TGTGCCAGCAGCCCCGGACTCTCCGCCTACGAGCAGTACTTC. V and J are TRBV3-1 (or the pseudogene TRBV3-2) and TRBJ2-7, with a weak D call TRBD2 (5 bases). From germline, CDR1 is LGHDT and CDR2 YNNKEL (reference sequence). V was pared by 4 bases and J by 2 bases, with 12 bases between. CDR3 length: 14 residues.

The chain uses TRBV11-2 and TRBJ1-3; D perhaps matches TRBD1 (6 bases). The CDR3 spans 18 residues. CDR1 is SGHAT, CDR2 FQNNGV, per germline. The V end lost 7 bases, the J end lost 2 bases, and 24 bases lay between the germline ends. CDR3 in DNA: TGTGCCAGCACTCCCCATTTCGCCGGGACAAAGACTGGAAACACCATATATTTT. It encodes CASTPHFAGTKTGNTIYF.

The chain has TRBV15 and TRBJ1-1; weak D call: TRBD1 (5 bases). Trimming took off 3 bases at V and 1 base at J, with 15 bases between the two ends. Looked up from germline, CDR1 is LNHNV and CDR2 is YYDKDF (reference sequence). The CDR3 extends over 16 amino acids. CDR3 amino acids: CATSSGRVRANTEAFF. CDR3 nucleotides: TGTGCCACCAGCAGTGGCCGGGTCAGGGCGAACACTGAAGCTTTCTTT.

The chain couples TRBV18 to TRBJ2-7, with 11 nucleotides matching TRBD1. V shed 5 bases and J 5 bases; nucleotides not matched to a gene: 5. The CDR3 totals 14 residues. Germline CDR1 KGHSH, CDR2 LQKENI. CDR3 bases: TGTGCCAGCTCAGGGACAGGGGGAAAAAACGAGCAGTACTTC. Protein: CASSGTGGKNEQYF.

The table lists this clone with a few counts. This rearrangement joins TRBV9 to TRBJ1-2; the match to TRBD1 covers 7 bases. V lost 4 bases, J lost 7 bases, and 10 bases stayed unmatched. In germline, CDR1 is SGDLS, CDR2 YYNGEE. The CDR3 runs to 14 residues. The CDR3 here is CASSPRTGMGGYTF. Here the CDR3 DNA reads TGTGCCAGCAGCCCCCGGACAGGTATGGGTGGCTACACCTTC. The entire variable domain, with the rest obtained from reference TRBV9 and TRBJ1-2, is as follows: DSGVTQTPKHLITATGQRVTLRCSPRSGDLSVYWYQQSLDQGLQFLIQYYNGEERAKGNILERFSAQQFPDLHSELNLSSLELGDSALYFCASSPRTGMGGYTFGSGTRLTVV.

The V and J genes are TRBV20-1 and TRBJ2-3, with 10 bases matching TRBD2. CDR1 and CDR2 from the germline V gene are DFQATT and SNEGSKA (reference sequence). The CDR3 consists of 17 residues. V was pared by 3 bases and J by 5 bases, with 14 bases of the junction left unmatched. The CDR3 sequence is CSASGLADAGRLDTQYF. CDR3 coding DNA: TGCAGTGCTAGTGGACTAGCGGACGCGGGGAGATTAGATACGCAGTATTTT.

The chain joins TRBV10-1 to TRBJ2-1; D may be TRBD1 (5 bases). The V end was cut by 6 bases, the J end by 1 base, with 13 bases between. CDR3 length: 15 residues. CDR1 and CDR2 (germline): WNHNN, SYGVQD (reference sequence). In DNA form, the CDR3 reads TGCGCCAGCAGCCTCGACAGCTCGTCCTACAATGAGCAGTTCTTC. Translation: CASSLDSSSYNEQFF.

V and J are TRBV27 and TRBJ1-5; 7 nucleotides line up with TRBD1. Germline assignment: CDR1 MNHEY and CDR2 SMNVEV (reference sequence). V shed 3 bases and J 2 bases; nucleotides not matched to a gene: 7. This CDR3 has 16 amino acids. DNA for the CDR3: TGTGCCAGCAGTTTCCTCCCTACAGGGGGCAATCAGCCCCAGCATTTT. This gives the protein CASSFLPTGGNQPQHF.

This chain joins TRBV2 and TRBJ1-6, with TRBD1 as a possible D gene (6 bases). Trimming took 2 bases from V and 0 from J, leaving 8 bases between them. This CDR3 is 16 amino acids long. Germline V gene lookup returns CDR1 SNHLY and CDR2 FYNNEI. The CDR3 DNA follows: TGTGCCAGCAGTGAACAGGGGAGCTCCTATAATTCACCCCTCCACTTT. It yields the protein CASSEQGSSYNSPLHF.

This clone is medium-sized within its sample. The chain is built from TRBV7-9 and TRBJ1-2; a weak D match, TRBD1 (5 bases). The CDR3 extends over 13 amino acids. Germline V CDR1 and CDR2: SEHNR, FQNEAQ (reference sequence). V gave up 7 bases and J gave up 5 bases, with 14 bases separating them. CDR3 region: CASTHLTVYGYTF. The CDR3, as DNA: TGTGCCAGCACTCACCTGACAGTGTATGGCTACACCTTC.

The chain has TRBV4-1 and TRBJ2-5, with D tentatively TRBD1 (6 bases). From germline, CDR1 is MGHRA and CDR2 YSYEKL. The CDR3 length is 19 residues. With 0 bases removed from V and 0 bases from J, the gap between germline ends came to 20 bases. CDR3 DNA: TGCGCCAGCAGCCAAGATGACGGGTGGACAGTGAAGTACCAAGAGACCCAGTACTTC. It encodes CASSQDDGWTVKYQETQYF.

This chain links TRBV6-5 with TRBJ2-7; TRBD1 matches at 8 bases. The length of the CDR3 is 13 residues. The V gene's germline CDR1 is MNHEY and CDR2 SVGAGI. After removal of 5 bases from V and 3 bases from J, the junction contained 3 bases not matched to a gene. CDR3 sequence: CASSTTGGYEQYF. The CDR3 nucleotides read TGTGCCAGCAGTACCACAGGGGGCTACGAGCAGTACTTC.

This chain uses TRBV11-3 with TRBJ2-7; TRBD1 matches 9 bases. CDR1 and CDR2 (germline): SGHNT, YENEEA. The junction had 7 bases not matched to a gene; V was cut back by 0 bases and J by 4 bases. CDR3 length: 16 amino acids. CDR3 amino acids: CASSLEMTGGRYEQYF. CDR3 in DNA: TGTGCCAGCAGCTTAGAAATGACAGGGGGAAGGTACGAGCAGTACTTC.

The rearrangement links TRBV11-2 to TRBJ1-4; the match to TRBD1 covers 10 bases. Germline CDR1 is SGHAT and CDR2 is FQNNGV. The CDR3 is 17 amino acids. V was clipped by 4 bases and J by 7 bases; unmatched bases: 12. DNA for the CDR3: TGTGCCAGCAGCTCACACCTGTCGAGGGACAGGGGTGAAAAACTGTTTTTT. Its protein is CASSSHLSRDRGEKLFF.

The CDR3: CASSLYGGADTQYF. The CDR3 DNA reads TGTGCCAGCAGCTTGTACGGGGGGGCAGATACGCAGTATTTT. V usage is TRBV5-4 and J usage is TRBJ2-3; the match to TRBD2 covers 8 bases. The CDR3 has 14 amino acids. V lost 1 base and J lost 4; bases outside the gene matches: 2. The germline CDR1 and CDR2 sequences are SGHNT and YYREEE (reference sequence).

This clone was detected only once. This chain joins TRBV29-1 and TRBJ2-5, with 7 nucleotides matching TRBD2. The CDR3 sequence is 13 residues long. Losses at the gene ends were 8 bases for V and 5 bases for J; bases not matched to a gene: 11. Germline V gene lookup returns CDR1 SQVTM and CDR2 ANQGSEA. The CDR3 loop is CSQLGGVGETQYF. As DNA, the CDR3 is TGCAGCCAACTGGGGGGGGTAGGGGAGACCCAGTACTTC.